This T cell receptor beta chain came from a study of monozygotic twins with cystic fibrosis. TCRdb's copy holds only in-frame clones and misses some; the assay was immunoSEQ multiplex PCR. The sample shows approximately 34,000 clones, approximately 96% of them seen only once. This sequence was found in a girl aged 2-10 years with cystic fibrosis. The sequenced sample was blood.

The CDR3 nucleotides read TGCAGCGCGACAGGGCCAACTAATGAAAAACTGTTTTTT. Translating gives CSATGPTNEKLFF. The chain carries TRBV29-1 and TRBJ1-4; TRBD1 aligns across 7 bases. V lost 7 bases and J lost 0; bases outside the gene matches: 2. CDR3 length: 13 residues. From germline, CDR1 is SQVTM and CDR2 ANQGSEA.